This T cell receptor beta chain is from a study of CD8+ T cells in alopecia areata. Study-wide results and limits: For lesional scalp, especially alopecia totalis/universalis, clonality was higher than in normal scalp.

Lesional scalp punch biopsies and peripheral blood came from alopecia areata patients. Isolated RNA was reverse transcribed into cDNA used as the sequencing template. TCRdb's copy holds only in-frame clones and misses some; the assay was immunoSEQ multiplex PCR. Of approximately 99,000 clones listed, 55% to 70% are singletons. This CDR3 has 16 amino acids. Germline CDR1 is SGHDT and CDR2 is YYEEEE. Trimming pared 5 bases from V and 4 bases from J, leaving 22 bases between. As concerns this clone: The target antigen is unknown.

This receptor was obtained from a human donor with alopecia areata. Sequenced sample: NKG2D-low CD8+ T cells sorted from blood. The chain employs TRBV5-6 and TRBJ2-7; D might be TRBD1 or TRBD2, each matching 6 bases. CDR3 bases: TGTGCCAGCAGAGGGACAACGGAGGGAGAAGAGTACGAGCAGTACTTC. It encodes CASRGTTEGEEYEQYF.